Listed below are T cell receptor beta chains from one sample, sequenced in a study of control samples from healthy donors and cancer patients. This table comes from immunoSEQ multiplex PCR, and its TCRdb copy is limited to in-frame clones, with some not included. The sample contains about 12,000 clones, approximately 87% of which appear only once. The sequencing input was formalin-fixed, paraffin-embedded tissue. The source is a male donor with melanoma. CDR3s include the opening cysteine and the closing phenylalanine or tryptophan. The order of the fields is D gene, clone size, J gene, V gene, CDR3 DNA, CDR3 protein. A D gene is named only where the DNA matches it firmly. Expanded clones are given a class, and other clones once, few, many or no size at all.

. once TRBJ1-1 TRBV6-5 TGTGCCAGCAGTCCAGGGGTTCTGAACACTGAAGCTTTCTTT CASSPGVLNTEAFF
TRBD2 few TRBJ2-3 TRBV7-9 TGTGCCAGCAACATAGGGAGGGAGAGGGTAGATACGCAGTATTTT CASNIGRERVDTQYF
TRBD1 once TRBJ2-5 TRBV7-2 TGTGCCAGCAGCTTAGTAAGGGGGCGAGAGACCCAGTACTTC CASSLVRGRETQYF
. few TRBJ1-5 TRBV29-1 TGCAGCGTTATCGGGGTGGGGGATCAGCCCCAGCATTTT CSVIGVGDQPQHF
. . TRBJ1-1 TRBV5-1 TGCGCCAGCAGCCCCCAGGGGTCAGGGACTGAAGCTTTCTTT CASSPQGSGTEAFF
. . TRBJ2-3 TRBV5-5 TGTGCCAGCAGTCAATTATCCCTAATTAGCACAGATACGCAGTATTTT CASSQLSLISTDTQYF
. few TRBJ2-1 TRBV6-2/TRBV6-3 TGTGCCAGCAGCCAAGCCACCGACTACAATGAGCAGTTCTTC CASSQATDYNEQFF
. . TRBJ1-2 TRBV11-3 TGTGCCAGCAGTAGAACGTCCGGGTCAGCCATCTTCTTC CASSRTSGSAIFF
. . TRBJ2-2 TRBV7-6 TGTGCCAGCAGCCTAAACGGGAGTAACACCGGGGAGCTGTTTTTT CASSLNGSNTGELFF
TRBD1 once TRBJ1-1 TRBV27 TGTGCCAGCAGTTTAGGACCTCAGGGGGCAGGCACTGAAGCTTTCTTT CASSLGPQGAGTEAFF
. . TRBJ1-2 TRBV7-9 TGTGCCAGCAGGAAACCGGGACCTAACTATGGCTACACCTTC CASRKPGPNYGYTF
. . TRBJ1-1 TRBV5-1 TGCGCCAGCAGCTCGGACAGAGGCACTGAAGCTTTCTTT CASSSDRGTEAFF
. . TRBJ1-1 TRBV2 TGTGCCACCACCGGACAGATGAACACTGAAGCTTTCTTT CATTGQMNTEAFF
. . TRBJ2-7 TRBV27 TGTGCCAGCAGGGCCCAGGGGCTATCCTCCTACGAGCAGTACTTC CASRAQGLSSYEQYF
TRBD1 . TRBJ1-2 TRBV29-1 TGCAGCGTTGAGTCCCTCGGGACAGGTGACAACTATGGCTACACCTTC CSVESLGTGDNYGYTF
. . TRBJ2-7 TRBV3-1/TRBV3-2 TGTGCCAGCAGCCAAGATGTGCATAATCTCGACGAGCAGTACTTC CASSQDVHNLDEQYF
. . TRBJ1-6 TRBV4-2 TGTGCCAGCAGCCAAGATAATCGGAATTCACCCCTCCACTTT CASSQDNRNSPLHF
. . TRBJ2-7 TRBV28 TGTGCCAGCAGTTTACGGCATACCTACGAGCAGTACTTC CASSLRHTYEQYF
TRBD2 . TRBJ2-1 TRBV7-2 TGTGCCAGCAGCTTAGAGTCGACTAGCGGGACGATTGAGCAGTTCTTC CASSLESTSGTIEQFF
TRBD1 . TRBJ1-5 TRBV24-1 TGTGCCACCAGTGACTCCACAGGGGGCAACAATCAGCCCCAGCATTTT CATSDSTGGNNQPQHF
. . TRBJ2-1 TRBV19 TGTGCCAGTAGTCTCCGGGAGAATGAGCAGTTCTTC CASSLRENEQFF